This TCR beta chain was captured by sequencing in a study of molecular identifiers for immune sequencing clone quantification. At the level of the study: Four portions were sequenced after RNA from roughly 20,000 or 100,000 naive CD8 cells was split five ways in replicates.

Germline lookup yields CDR1 MNHEY and CDR2 SVGEGT. This CDR3 comprises 15 residues. V was clipped by 10 bases and J by 2 bases; unmatched bases: 10. The sample holds many counts of this clonotype. Via MiXCR, TCRdb re-called the PCR reads, giving one row per CDR3 protein. The table lists 600,000 to 650,000 distinct CDR3 sequences, just under 20% of them singletons. Sequenced material: naive CD8+ T cells from blood, with Jurkat cell RNA spiked in. This sample's subset: FACS-sorted CD8+CD4-CCR7+CD45RA+ naive T cells. This clonotype originated in a human donor in good health. Some libraries in this study had Jurkat cell RNA spiked in. This chain connects TRBV6-2 or TRBV6-3 to TRBJ2-3; 9 positions match TRBD1. CDR3 amino acids: CATNDRGTFTDTQYF. CDR3 DNA: TGTGCCACCAACGACAGGGGGACCTTCACAGATACGCAGTATTTT.